What follows are 32 T cell receptor beta chains derived from one specimen sequenced in a study of blood T cell repertoires in COVID-19. Produced via immunoSEQ multiplex PCR; TCRdb's table is partial and in-frame only. Found here are 70,000 to 100,000 clones, approximately 86% of them singletons; the top ten hold 1.2%. Material: peripheral blood. The receptors originated from a man at least 80 years old with active or convalescent COVID-19.

The chain links TRBV9 to TRBJ2-1, with TRBD2 matching over 10 bases. Germline V gene sequence: CDR1 SGDLS, CDR2 YYNGEE. J was trimmed by 0 bases and V by 2 bases; bases with no gene match: 2. The CDR3 has 16 amino acids. The CDR3 reads CASSVSSGSSYNEQFF. Written as DNA, the CDR3 is TGTGCCAGCAGCGTCTCTAGCGGGAGCTCCTACAATGAGCAGTTCTTC.

The V and J genes are TRBV28 and TRBJ2-7; TRBD1 agrees at 12 bases. V trimming: 8 bases; J trimming: 4 bases; junction bases outside the gene matches: 6. Germline-derived CDR1 and CDR2 are MDHEN and SYDVKM. The CDR3 has 14 residues. In nucleotides, the CDR3 is TGTGCCAGCGAGGGACAGGGGGCAATGTACGAGCAGTACTTC. It encodes CASEGQGAMYEQYF.

This clone was seen once. The gene calls are TRBV6-6 and TRBJ2-3, with unresolved D. Trimming left V 6 bases short and J 6 bases short, with 13 bases between. CDR3 size: 13 residues. Germline CDR1 reads MNHNY; CDR2 reads SVGAGI (reference sequence). The CDR3 nucleotides read TGTGCCAGCAGGCCTGAGCTGCCGGATACGCAGTATTTT. Residues: CASRPELPDTQYF.

The chain has TRBV7-2 and TRBJ2-1, with TRBD2 matching 14 bases. V lost 2 bases to trimming and J lost 3 bases; unmatched junction nucleotides: 6. CDR3 length equals 18 residues. Germline lookup yields CDR1 SGHTA and CDR2 FQGNSA. CDR3 residues: CASSLTGTSGSYYNEQFF. For the CDR3, the DNA is TGTGCCAGCAGCTTAACCGGGACTAGCGGGAGTTACTACAATGAGCAGTTCTTC.

This clone was picked up one time. The V call is TRBV28, the J call TRBJ1-2; the match to TRBD1 covers 8 bases. The CDR3 extends over 14 amino acids. Germline CDR1 and CDR2: MDHEN and SYDVKM. V dropped 5 bases and J dropped 2; count of bases not matched to a gene: 4. The CDR3 nucleotides read TGTGCCAGCAGTCTAAGACAGGGGAACTATGGCTACACCTTC. It encodes CASSLRQGNYGYTF.

Only one count was recorded for this clone. J is TRBJ1-5 and V is TRBV12-5, with a possible D match to TRBD1 (6 bases). V was pared by 4 bases and J by 7 bases, with 17 bases between. The CDR3 totals 15 residues. Germline CDR1 and CDR2: LGHNT and FRNRAP. The CDR3 loop reads CASGSGQTAPQPQHF. DNA of the CDR3: TGTGCTAGTGGTTCCGGACAGACCGCGCCACAGCCCCAGCATTTT.

The chain combines TRBV28 with TRBJ1-1; possibly TRBD1 for D (5 bases). V lost 5 bases and J 5 bases, leaving 12 bases between the germline ends. This CDR3 spans 13 amino acids. Germline CDR1 and CDR2: MDHEN and SYDVKM. In nucleotides, the CDR3 is TGTGCCAGCAGTCCGGGGGGTCGTACTGAAGCTTTCTTT. Translated, it gives CASSPGGRTEAFF.

The chain couples TRBV28 to TRBJ1-2; TRBD1 matches 7 bases. This CDR3 has 13 amino acids. The J segment lost 3 bases and the V segment lost 5 bases, leaving 3 bases of the junction unmatched. From germline, CDR1 is MDHEN and CDR2 SYDVKM. This CDR3 reads CASSEGADYGYTF. DNA for the CDR3: TGTGCCAGCAGTGAGGGGGCGGACTATGGCTACACCTTC.

In its sample, this clone was seen once. This sequence joins TRBV7-8 and TRBJ1-6; 9 bases line up with TRBD1. With 3 bases clipped from V and 10 bases from J, the junction kept 4 bases outside the gene matches. CDR3 length: 14 residues. Per germline, CDR1 SGHVS and CDR2 FQNEAQ. For the CDR3, the DNA is TGTGCCAGCAGCTTGGGACAGGGAAGCTCACCCCTCCACTTT. It translates to CASSLGQGSSPLHF. Together with reference TRBV7-8 and TRBJ1-6, the CDR3 gives the full variable domain: GAGVSQSPRYKVAKRGQDVALRCDPISGHVSLFWYQQALGQGPEFLTYFQNEAQLDKSGLPSDRFFAERPEGSVSTLKIQRTQQEDSAVYLCASSLGQGSSPLHFGNGTRLTVT.

This chain connects TRBV7-8 to TRBJ1-2; a possible D gene is TRBD1 (6 bases). V lost 1 base and J lost 7, with 19 bases in between. CDR3 length: 16 amino acids. The V gene's germline CDR1 is SGHVS and CDR2 FQNEAQ. CDR3: CASSLVLWGGTSGYTF. The CDR3 DNA reads TGTGCCAGCAGCTTAGTATTATGGGGGGGCACTTCTGGCTACACCTTC.

This clone was seen once. The V gene is TRBV19, the J gene TRBJ2-3; D is perhaps TRBD1 (5 bases). V lost 3 bases, J lost 1 base, and 14 bases lay in between. This CDR3 has 16 residues. Germline CDR1 and CDR2: LNHDA and SQIVND (reference sequence). The CDR3 sequence: CASSIPGQMRTDTQYF. As DNA, the CDR3 is TGTGCCAGTAGTATCCCCGGACAAATGCGCACAGATACGCAGTATTTT. Variable domain in full (rest from reference TRBV19 and TRBJ2-3): DGGITQSPKYLFRKEGQNVTLSCEQNLNHDAMYWYRQDPGQGLRLIYYSQIVNDFQKGDIAEGYSVSREKKESFPLTVTSAQKNPTAFYLCASSIPGQMRTDTQYFGPGTRLTVL.

A single count supports this clone. The J gene is TRBJ2-1, the V gene TRBV7-9; 7 bases are shared with TRBD2. V shed 4 bases, J shed 4 bases, and the junction held 7 bases outside the gene matches. The length of the CDR3 is 15 residues. Germline CDR1 reads SEHNR; CDR2 reads FQNEAQ (reference sequence). The CDR3 sequence: CASSSSGTTYNEQFF. CDR3 coding DNA: TGTGCCAGCAGCTCCTCCGGGACTACTTACAATGAGCAGTTCTTC.

The genes are TRBV19 and TRBJ1-2, with 7 bases identical to TRBD1. The V gene end was trimmed by 5 bases and the J gene end by 9 bases; junction bases not matched to a gene: 9. Germline V gene lookup returns CDR1 LNHDA and CDR2 SQIVND (reference sequence). This CDR3 is 13 amino acids long. In DNA form, the CDR3 reads TGTGCCAGTAGTCCGGTGGAGGGGGCAAGCTACACCTTC. This encodes CASSPVEGASYTF.

The chain recombines TRBV4-1 with TRBJ1-2; D may be TRBD1 (6 bases). Germline CDR1 MGHRA, CDR2 YSYEKL. CDR3 length: 14 amino acids. Trimming stripped 1 base from V and 7 bases from J, with 13 bases between. The CDR3 DNA reads TGCGCCAGCAGCCAAGTTGCGGGGGCCAGTGGCTACACCTTC. Encoded protein: CASSQVAGASGYTF.

The genes are TRBV7-3 and TRBJ2-1, with D hard to call. V gave up 5 bases and J gave up 4 bases, with 15 bases separating them. Per germline, CDR1 SGHTA and CDR2 FQGTGA. The CDR3 extends over 15 amino acids. CDR3 sequence (DNA): TGTGCCAGCAGCCCTGATTTGGCCGGGTACAATGAGCAGTTCTTC. It specifies CASSPDLAGYNEQFF. Variable domain in full (rest from reference TRBV7-3 and TRBJ2-1): GAGVSQTPSNKVTEKGKYVELRCDPISGHTALYWYRQSLGQGPEFLIYFQGTGAADDSGLPNDRFFAVRPEGSVSTLKIQRTERGDSAVYLCASSPDLAGYNEQFFGPGTRLTVL.

Only a few counts were recorded for this clone. V gene TRBV6-5 combines with J gene TRBJ1-5; 7 bases match TRBD1. The V and J ends lost 6 bases and 8 bases, in that order; junction bases with no gene match: 13. CDR3 length: 15 amino acids. Germline CDR1 and CDR2: MNHEY and SVGAGI. CDR3 protein: CASSLTTGQREPQHF. DNA for the CDR3: TGTGCCAGCAGCCTAACGACAGGGCAAAGGGAGCCCCAGCATTTT.

The chain employs TRBV25-1 and TRBJ2-6, with 7 bases that match TRBD1. Germline V lookup: CDR1 MGHDK, CDR2 SYGVNS. This CDR3 comprises 16 residues. V shed 2 bases and J 2 bases; nucleotides not matched to a gene: 3. In nucleotides, the CDR3 is TGTGCCAGCAGTGAACAAACAGGGGCTGGGGCCAACGTCCTGACTTTC. Amino acids: CASSEQTGAGANVLTF.

The chain employs TRBV3-1 (or the pseudogene TRBV3-2) and TRBJ1-5; 7 nucleotides match TRBD1. This CDR3 comprises 14 residues. Trimming took 4 bases from V and 3 from J; bases not matched to a gene: 3. The V gene's germline CDR1 is LGHDT and CDR2 YNNKEL (reference sequence). Here the CDR3 reads CASSLTGINQPQHF. DNA for the CDR3: TGTGCCAGCAGCCTGACAGGGATCAATCAGCCCCAGCATTTT.

The chain uses TRBV28 and TRBJ1-5; D is possibly TRBD1 (6 bases). Trimming cost V 3 bases and J 6 bases, with 21 bases left between them. There are 17 residues in the CDR3. Per germline, CDR1 MDHEN and CDR2 SYDVKM. The CDR3 loop reads CASSFGGSQGKGQPQHF. CDR3 nucleotide sequence: TGTGCCAGCAGTTTTGGGGGCAGTCAGGGCAAAGGTCAGCCCCAGCATTTT.

This clone was seen a handful of times. V and J are TRBV5-4 and TRBJ1-2; 8 positions agree with TRBD1. The CDR3 extends over 17 amino acids. Germline lookup yields CDR1 SGHNT and CDR2 YYREEE (reference sequence). V shed 3 bases and J 1 base; nucleotides not matched to a gene: 11. The CDR3 DNA reads TGTGCCAGCAGCTCCCTCCTAGGACAGGGACTTAACTATGGCTACACCTTC. The encoded protein is CASSSLLGQGLNYGYTF. Looking up the rest from reference TRBV5-4 and TRBJ1-2 gives the full variable domain: ETGVTQSPTHLIKTRGQQVTLRCSSQSGHNTVSWYQQALGQGPQFIFQYYREEENGRGNFPPRFSGLQFPNYSSELNVNALELDDSALYLCASSSLLGQGLNYGYTFGSGTRLTVV.

This clone came up once. The rearrangement uses TRBV29-1 and TRBJ2-7, with TRBD1 matching 10 bases. From germline, CDR1 is SQVTM and CDR2 ANQGSEA. V gave up 7 bases and J gave up 7 bases; unmatched junction bases: 7. There are 12 residues in the CDR3. The CDR3 region is CSARQGAREQYF. CDR3 in DNA: TGCAGCGCCCGACAGGGGGCGCGGGAGCAGTACTTC.

The chain recombines TRBV11-3 with TRBJ1-6; D not certain. CDR3 size: 14 residues. Germline values: CDR1 SGHNT, CDR2 YENEEA. V was clipped by 3 bases and J by 6 bases, with 9 bases between them. The CDR3 coding sequence is TGTGCCAGCAGCTTTGACGGGAGTAATTCACCCCTCCACTTT. Protein product: CASSFDGSNSPLHF. Complete variable domain (other parts from reference TRBV11-3 and TRBJ1-6): EAGVVQSPRYKIIEKKQPVAFWCNPISGHNTLYWYLQNLGQGPELLIRYENEEAVDDSQLPKDRFSAERLKGVDSTLKIQPAELGDSAVYLCASSFDGSNSPLHFGNGTRLTVT.

The rearrangement links TRBV5-1 to TRBJ1-1; D is ambiguous. There are 13 residues in the CDR3. The V gene lost 1 base and the J gene lost 4 bases, with 8 bases spanning the gap. Looked up from germline, CDR1 is SGHRS and CDR2 is YFSETQ. The CDR3 protein is CASSLPVSTEAFF. Written as DNA, the CDR3 is TGCGCCAGCAGCTTGCCGGTAAGCACTGAAGCTTTCTTT.

As for this clone: This specimen includes other DNA sequences encoding the same CDR3. This chain joins TRBV7-2 and TRBJ1-6; 8 bases fit TRBD1. Unmatched junction bases numbered 9, after V lost 4 bases and J lost 10 bases. This CDR3 comprises 15 residues. CDR1 SGHTA and CDR2 FQGNSA come from the germline V gene. Here the CDR3 DNA reads TGTGCCAGCAGCTCTGGGACAGGCGGGCGGTCACCCCTCCACTTT. Translation: CASSSGTGGRSPLHF.

This clone was found once. The chain carries TRBV5-4 and TRBJ1-6; D is unclear. The CDR3 contains 14 residues. Germline CDR1 reads SGHNT; CDR2 reads YYREEE (reference sequence). V dropped 0 bases and J dropped 6 bases, with 7 bases sitting between them. CDR3 sequence reads: CASSLEQTNSPLHF. DNA of the CDR3: TGTGCCAGCAGCTTGGAACAGACTAATTCACCCCTCCACTTT.

The genes are TRBV28 and TRBJ2-1; the D gene is possibly TRBD2 (5 bases). The ends were cut back, 6 bases at V and 9 bases at J, with 6 bases in the middle. CDR3 length equals 10 residues. CDR1 is MDHEN, CDR2 SYDVKM, per germline. The CDR3, as DNA: TGTGCCAGCAGACGGGGTGAGCAGTTCTTC. Translated, it gives CASRRGEQFF.

This chain connects TRBV3-1 (or the pseudogene TRBV3-2) to TRBJ1-5; no firm D call. Trimming stripped 2 bases from V and 2 bases from J, with 10 bases between. Germline V gives CDR1 LGHDT, CDR2 YNNKEL (reference sequence). CDR3 length: 15 residues. CDR3 coding DNA: TGTGCCAGCAGCCAAAGCCCCGCGGGCAATCAGCCCCAGCATTTT. Amino acid sequence: CASSQSPAGNQPQHF.

The chain employs TRBV10-2 and TRBJ2-1, with 9 bases lining up with TRBD2. V shed 7 bases, J shed 7 bases, and the junction held 8 bases outside the gene matches. The CDR3 covers 14 residues. CDR1 and CDR2 (germline): WSHSY, SAAADI. This CDR3 reads CASTPSGIFNEQFF. The CDR3 DNA reads TGCGCCAGCACGCCTAGCGGGATTTTTAATGAGCAGTTCTTC.

The CDR3 DNA is TGTGCCAGCAGCTCGGACAGGGTAAAAAACGAGCAGTACTTC. Encoded protein: CASSSDRVKNEQYF. This rearrangement joins TRBV6-5 to TRBJ2-7, with 8 bases fitting TRBD1. This CDR3 has 14 amino acids. Per germline, CDR1 MNHEY and CDR2 SVGAGI. V gave up 6 bases and J gave up 5 bases; unmatched junction bases: 9.

The CDR3 sequence: CASKTSGAYEQYF. CDR3 nucleotides: TGTGCCAGCAAGACTAGCGGGGCCTACGAGCAGTACTTC. This chain links TRBV6-5 with TRBJ2-7, with TRBD2 matching 11 bases. Looked up from germline, CDR1 is MNHEY and CDR2 is SVGAGI. CDR3 length: 13 residues. Germline trimming cut 7 bases from V and 2 bases from J; bases unmatched to any gene: 1.

V and J are TRBV6-6 and TRBJ1-5, with 7 bases fitting TRBD1. This CDR3 has 16 residues. CDR1 MNHNY and CDR2 SVGAGI come from the germline V gene (reference sequence). With V trimmed by 2 bases and J by 2 bases, 6 bases remained unmatched. Here the CDR3 DNA reads TGTGCCAGCAGTTACCCGGCCAGGGGGGGCAATCAGCCCCAGCATTTT. Translated: CASSYPARGGNQPQHF.

The chain employs TRBV6-5 and TRBJ2-7, with 11 bases fitting TRBD1. Germline CDR1 MNHEY, CDR2 SVGAGI. The CDR3 sequence is 15 residues long. J gave up 4 bases and V 6 bases, and 8 bases lay outside the gene matches. The CDR3 loop reads CASSRHRDRGYEQYF. CDR3 sequence (DNA): TGTGCCAGCAGCCGACACCGGGACAGGGGGTACGAGCAGTACTTC.